The sample holds many counts of the clone carrying this T cell receptor (beta chain). As part of library construction, unique molecular identifiers were attached to individual cDNA molecules. TCRdb analysed the 5' RACE reads with MiXCR anew, one entry per CDR3 protein. Of about 63,000 distinct CDR3 sequences listed, around 13% are singletons. This entry is derived from a study of early T cells in non-severe SARS-CoV-2 infection. Germline loops: CDR1 SNHLY, CDR2 FYNNEI. V dropped 7 bases and J dropped 3; count of bases not matched to a gene: 5. This CDR3 spans 14 amino acids. The TCR comes from an adult who was a healthcare worker with PCR-confirmed SARS-CoV-2 infection or an uninfected control (not recorded which). Sequenced input: whole blood. V is TRBV2 and J is TRBJ1-2; 10 bases match TRBD1. CDR3 coding DNA: TGTGCCAGCACGGGCGGGACAGGGGACTATGGCTACACCTTC. It codes for CASTGGTGDYGYTF.